A single sample is the source of the 29 T cell receptor beta chains below, sequenced in a study of T cell responses to AZD1222 COVID-19 vaccine. Profiled with immunoSEQ multiplex PCR; TCRdb holds only in-frame clones, not every one. The sample includes about 120,000 clones, more than 85% of them seen just once. This specimen was peripheral blood, taken 28 days after the second AZD1222 dose. The source is an adult who received the AZD1222 COVID-19 vaccine.

The chain links TRBV4-1 to TRBJ1-5; no definite D call. Trimming removed 0 bases at V and 4 bases at J, with 7 bases between. Germline values: CDR1 MGHRA, CDR2 YSYEKL. The CDR3 extends over 14 amino acids. For the CDR3, the DNA is TGCGCCAGCAGCCAAGAACACTTTAATCAGCCCCAGCATTTT. Amino acids: CASSQEHFNQPQHF.

A single count supports this clone. V is TRBV7-9 and J is TRBJ2-7, with TRBD2 matching 11 bases. Germline values: CDR1 SEHNR, CDR2 FQNEAQ (reference sequence). The CDR3 covers 18 residues. V lost 5 bases to trimming and J lost 0 bases; unmatched junction nucleotides: 12. DNA of the CDR3: TGTGCCAGCAGCGCTGCCGCGACTAGCGGGGCGAGCTCCTACGAGCAGTACTTC. This encodes CASSAAATSGASSYEQYF.

In DNA form, the CDR3 reads TGTGCCAGCAGCCAAGTCCGGCCACCTCGGATGCGCTACGAGCAGTACTTC. Translated: CASSQVRPPRMRYEQYF. The rearrangement joins TRBV3-1 (or the pseudogene TRBV3-2) to TRBJ2-7; no reliable D call. There are 17 residues in the CDR3. The germline V gene encodes CDR1 LGHDT and CDR2 YNNKEL (reference sequence). The ends were cut back, 1 base at V and 3 bases at J, with 19 bases in the middle.

The chain joins TRBV19 to TRBJ2-7, with a possible D match to TRBD2 (7 bases). The V gene's germline CDR1 is LNHDA and CDR2 SQIVND (reference sequence). This CDR3 is built from 14 residues. Trimming shortened V by 7 bases and J by 1 base, and 14 bases separated the two germline ends. The CDR3 coding sequence is TGTGCCAGTATATGGGGGGGCCCGTCCTACGAGCAGTACTTC. Translated: CASIWGGPSYEQYF.

The genes are TRBV6-5 and TRBJ2-1; a possible D gene is TRBD2 (5 bases). Germline assignment: CDR1 MNHEY and CDR2 SVGAGI. The V end was cut by 8 bases, the J end by 8 bases, with 16 bases between. The CDR3 spans 13 residues. This CDR3 is CASAPGDRDEQFF. Here the CDR3 DNA reads TGTGCCAGCGCCCCCGGGGATCGTGATGAGCAGTTCTTC.

This rearrangement joins TRBV5-1 to TRBJ2-5; possible D gene TRBD1, 7 bases. V was cut by 4 bases and J by 1 base, with 17 bases left in between. The CDR3 contains 16 residues. CDR1 and CDR2 from the germline V gene are SGHRS and YFSETQ. For the CDR3, the DNA is TGCGCCAGCAGCCACTCCGGGGGACAGAGCCAAGAGACCCAGTACTTC. It specifies CASSHSGGQSQETQYF.

The chain links TRBV9 to TRBJ1-1, with a tentative D call TRBD1 (5 bases). Germline assignment: CDR1 SGDLS and CDR2 YYNGEE. V lost 0 bases to trimming and J lost 6 bases, with 9 bases between them. CDR3 size: 13 residues. The CDR3 is CASSVGGGSEAFF. The CDR3 nucleotides read TGTGCCAGCAGCGTAGGTGGGGGATCTGAAGCTTTCTTT.

The chain employs TRBV6-2 or TRBV6-3 and TRBJ2-3; D uncertain. The germline gives CDR1 MNHEY, CDR2 SVGEGT. V was pared by 0 bases and J by 2 bases, with 9 bases between. This CDR3 is built from 15 residues. CDR3 region: CASSYSSTPTDTQYF. CDR3 bases: TGTGCCAGCAGTTACTCGTCAACTCCCACAGATACGCAGTATTTT.

The table lists this clone with a count of one. The CDR3 nucleotides are TGTGCCAGCAGTGATTCAGGGGCAGGAGGCTACACCTTC. Translating it yields CASSDSGAGGYTF. The chain recombines TRBV25-1 with TRBJ1-2, with TRBD1 as a possible D gene (6 bases). Germline V lookup: CDR1 MGHDK, CDR2 SYGVNS. This CDR3 is 13 amino acids long. V was trimmed by 3 bases and J by 8 bases, leaving 13 bases between them.

Points on this clone: This sample includes further DNA sequences coding for the same CDR3. V and J are TRBV20-1 and TRBJ1-1; perhaps TRBD1 as D (5 bases). From germline, CDR1 is DFQATT and CDR2 SNEGSKA (reference sequence). The CDR3 extends over 11 amino acids. With 1 base removed from V and 7 bases from J, the gap between germline ends came to 7 bases. CDR3 bases: TGCAGTGCTAGAGTGGGGCTTGAAGCTTTCTTT. This sequence encodes CSARVGLEAFF.

This chain connects TRBV7-9 to TRBJ2-1; possibly TRBD2 for D (6 bases). Germline CDR1 reads SEHNR; CDR2 reads FQNEAQ (reference sequence). This CDR3 has 15 amino acids. V shed 5 bases and J shed 6 bases, with 17 bases lying between them. In DNA, the CDR3 is TGTGCCAGCAGCCCCCTCGGGGGTCTGAGCAATGAGCAGTTCTTC. This translates into CASSPLGGLSNEQFF.

This clone was counted a single time. This rearrangement joins TRBV11-3 to TRBJ1-1, with TRBD1 as a possible D gene (5 bases). V shed 5 bases and J shed 3 bases, with 10 bases lying between them. The length of the CDR3 is 13 residues. Germline V gene lookup returns CDR1 SGHNT and CDR2 YENEEA. CDR3 residues: CASSQGVDTEAFF. CDR3 sequence (DNA): TGTGCCAGCAGCCAAGGGGTGGACACTGAAGCTTTCTTT.

The chain combines TRBV11-1 with TRBJ1-1; D perhaps matches TRBD1 (5 bases). V lost 4 bases and J 10 bases, leaving 13 bases between the germline ends. The CDR3 is 12 residues long. The V gene's germline CDR1 is SGHAT and CDR2 FQDESV (reference sequence). CDR3 amino acids: CASSSPYGGAFF. The CDR3 nucleotides are TGTGCCAGCAGCTCACCCTATGGGGGAGCTTTCTTT.

This clone was counted a single time. The chain employs TRBV11-3 and TRBJ2-7; 7 nucleotides line up with TRBD1. The CDR3 totals 14 residues. The V segment lost 5 bases and the J segment 3 bases; nucleotides outside the gene matches: 7. CDR1 is SGHNT, CDR2 YENEEA, per germline. CDR3 bases: TGTGCCAGCAGCCCTGAGACAGGGAACTACGAGCAGTACTTC. This gives the protein CASSPETGNYEQYF. The variable domain in full, with the rest retrieved from reference TRBV11-3 and TRBJ2-7, is EAGVVQSPRYKIIEKKQPVAFWCNPISGHNTLYWYLQNLGQGPELLIRYENEEAVDDSQLPKDRFSAERLKGVDSTLKIQPAELGDSAVYLCASSPETGNYEQYFGPGTRLTVT.

The sample holds a few counts of this clone. The J gene is TRBJ1-6, the V gene TRBV6-5; 7 bases line up with TRBD1. Per the germline V gene, CDR1 is MNHEY and CDR2 is SVGAGI. The length of the CDR3 is 13 residues. The ends lost 11 bases at V and 6 bases at J; junction bases unmatched: 7. The CDR3 region has the DNA TGTGCCTGCCGATGGGACAGTAATTCACCCCTCCACTTT. Translation gives CACRWDSNSPLHF.

The J gene is TRBJ2-1, the V gene TRBV20-1; D is perhaps TRBD2 (5 bases). Germline lookup yields CDR1 DFQATT and CDR2 SNEGSKA (reference sequence). The CDR3 consists of 11 residues. V was shortened by 7 bases and J by 5 bases, with 9 bases between the two germline ends. CDR3 coding DNA: TGCAGTGGAAAGCGGAACAATGAGCAGTTCTTC. It is translated as CSGKRNNEQFF.

The V gene is TRBV7-2, the J gene TRBJ1-6; TRBD1 is a possible D gene (5 bases). The CDR3 covers 15 residues. Trimming removed 5 bases from V and 10 bases from J, with 18 bases in between. Germline V gene data show CDR1 as SGHTA and CDR2 as FQGNSA. CDR3: CASSPGTVASSPLHF. DNA of the CDR3: TGTGCCAGCAGCCCCGGGACGGTGGCCTCATCACCCCTCCACTTT. The full variable domain, rest sourced from reference TRBV7-2 and TRBJ1-6, is GAGVSQSPSNKVTEKGKDVELRCDPISGHTALYWYRQSLGQGLEFLIYFQGNSAPDKSGLPSDRFSAERTGGSVSTLTIQRTQQEDSAVYLCASSPGTVASSPLHFGNGTRLTVT.

This clone has a single count. V and J are TRBV5-1 and TRBJ2-7; D gene unclear. The CDR3 extends over 14 amino acids. Trimming took off 0 bases at V and 2 bases at J, with 9 bases between the two ends. Germline V gene lookup returns CDR1 SGHRS and CDR2 YFSETQ. The CDR3 nucleotides read TGCGCCAGCAGCTTGGTTGGTAGTACCTACGAGCAGTACTTC. It specifies CASSLVGSTYEQYF.

This clone was observed a handful of times. CDR3 nucleotides: TGTGCCAGCAGAATTACAGGGCCGTTCACTGAAGCTTTCTTT. Translation: CASRITGPFTEAFF. The chain links TRBV6-5 to TRBJ1-1; D is perhaps TRBD1 (6 bases). The CDR3 length is 14 residues. V dropped 6 bases and J dropped 4 bases, with 15 bases sitting between them. Germline assignment: CDR1 MNHEY and CDR2 SVGAGI.

The chain couples TRBV9 to TRBJ1-4; D gene unclear. Per germline, CDR1 SGDLS and CDR2 YYNGEE. The CDR3 runs to 15 residues. V was trimmed by 2 bases and J by 6 bases, leaving 14 bases between them. DNA for the CDR3: TGTGCCAGCAGCGTTTACGGAGACGCTGATGAAAAACTGTTTTTT. Translated: CASSVYGDADEKLFF.

This chain uses TRBV9 with TRBJ2-5; 8 nucleotides align to TRBD2. V shed 4 bases and J 0 bases; nucleotides not matched to a gene: 2. CDR3 length equals 14 residues. CDR1 is SGDLS, CDR2 YYNGEE, per germline. The CDR3 here is CASSPAGDQETQYF. CDR3 nucleotide sequence: TGTGCCAGCAGCCCAGCGGGGGACCAAGAGACCCAGTACTTC.

The rearrangement uses TRBV2 and TRBJ1-4, with D tentatively TRBD1 (6 bases). Germline-derived CDR1 and CDR2 are SNHLY and FYNNEI. The V and J ends lost 6 bases and 8 bases respectively, with 19 bases between them. The CDR3 consists of 15 residues. CDR3 nucleotide sequence: TGTGCCAGCAGCCCACAGGGCGGTTTGAAGGAAAAACTGTTTTTT. Encoded protein: CASSPQGGLKEKLFF.

This clone was counted a few times. The chain carries TRBV5-1 and TRBJ2-7; D is perhaps TRBD2 (5 bases). The ends were cut back, 2 bases at V and 6 bases at J, with 15 bases in the middle. Germline V gene sequence: CDR1 SGHRS, CDR2 YFSETQ. The CDR3 runs to 14 residues. CDR3 in DNA: TGCGCCAGCAGCTTTGAAGTAGGGCGGGTCGAGCAGTACTTC. This encodes CASSFEVGRVEQYF. Full variable domain (outside the CDR3, taken from reference TRBV5-1 and TRBJ2-7): KAGVTQTPRYLIKTRGQQVTLSCSPISGHRSVSWYQQTPGQGLQFLFEYFSETQRNKGNFPGRFSGRQFSNSRSEMNVSTLELGDSALYLCASSFEVGRVEQYFGPGTRLTVT.

This sequence joins TRBV18 and TRBJ2-3, with a weak D call TRBD1 (7 bases). V lost 3 bases and J 5 bases, leaving 18 bases between the germline ends. Germline CDR1 and CDR2: KGHSH and LQKENI. The CDR3 covers 16 residues. CDR3 coding DNA: TGTGCCAGCTCACCCGGGTCAGGGGGGTTACAAGATACGCAGTATTTT. Its translation: CASSPGSGGLQDTQYF.

The chain couples TRBV5-1 to TRBJ1-3; D gene ambiguous. In germline, CDR1 is SGHRS, CDR2 YFSETQ. V lost 2 bases to trimming and J lost 0 bases, with 12 bases between them. CDR3 length: 16 residues. CDR3 sequence: CASSLTGSLSGNTIYF. The CDR3 DNA is TGCGCCAGCAGCTTAACGGGTAGCCTCTCTGGAAACACCATATATTTT.

This chain joins TRBV19 and TRBJ2-7, with D possibly TRBD1 on 7 matching bases. V gave up 6 bases and J gave up 2 bases, with 17 bases separating them. Germline V lookup: CDR1 LNHDA, CDR2 SQIVND (reference sequence). The CDR3 is 15 residues long. The CDR3 bases are TGTGCCAGTAGCCTAAACAGGGGACTGACCTACGAGCAGTACTTC. Protein sequence: CASSLNRGLTYEQYF.

This chain joins TRBV5-4 and TRBJ1-2; TRBD1 might be the D (6 bases). V was cut by 6 bases and J by 8 bases, with 11 bases left in between. The CDR3 loop spans 11 amino acids. Germline V gene sequence: CDR1 SGHNT, CDR2 YYREEE (reference sequence). This chain's CDR3 is CASTQGSGYTF. CDR3 sequence (DNA): TGTGCCAGCACACAGGGAAGCGGCTACACCTTC.

The chain couples TRBV10-2 to TRBJ1-5, with a weak D call TRBD1 (6 bases). V was cut by 3 bases and J by 4 bases, with 13 bases left in between. The CDR3 totals 15 residues. Germline-derived CDR1 and CDR2 are WSHSY and SAAADI. The CDR3 DNA follows: TGCGCCAGCAGTGACGGGAAGGGGGGTAATCAGCCCCAGCATTTT. Translation gives CASSDGKGGNQPQHF.

The chain links TRBV5-1 to TRBJ1-1; D uncertain. This CDR3 has 16 residues. Germline CDR1 is SGHRS and CDR2 is YFSETQ. Trimming removed 0 bases from V and 1 base from J, with 13 bases in between. CDR3 in DNA: TGCGCCAGCAGCTTGGCCTTGAGTTGGGAGAACACTGAAGCTTTCTTT. It translates to CASSLALSWENTEAFF.